The sequence of this T cell receptor beta chain was determined in a study of response to subunit inactivated influenza vaccine (dated by TCRdb to the late 2010s). Looking at the study overall: To follow how T cells responded to a trivalent subunit inactivated influenza vaccine, the researchers relied on deep quantitative profiling of the T cell receptor repertoire.

This clonotype came up a few times. The clone's antigen remains unknown. No base-level quality is on record; no much larger clone is a single base apart. Library prep was done by RT-PCR. TCRdb names Illumina HiSeq 2500 as the instrument used. TCRdb itself trimmed the public reads at Q25 with fastp, ran MiXCR and retained productive beta chains. Rows matching on CDR3 protein sequence are summarized as one entry with the most common DNA and genes. The sample has 650,000 to 850,000 distinct CDR3 sequences on record, roughly 14% of them singletons. Of the sample, around 6.5% is held by the ten largest clones. Relative to germline, V is missing 5 bases and J is missing 7 bases, with 12 bases of the junction outside any gene match. Sequences DFQATT (CDR1) and SNEGSKA (CDR2) are obtained from the germline V gene (reference sequence). The CDR3 goes from the cysteine to the phenylalanine over 15 residues. Just the 45-base CDR3 DNA is kept, in frame starting at base 1.

The study at large found these results: The authors proposed that each seasonal influenza vaccination may bring in only a limited number of new T cells.

The sequence links TRBV20-1 to TRBJ2-1; a stretch of 9 junction bases matches TRBD1. The sequence came from a man aged 50 to 60 who received an inactivated influenza vaccine. Donor details come from another sample of the same person, matched by shared clones. Material: PBMCs from blood, obtained approximately 15 days before vaccination. The sequenced DNA: TGCAGTGCTTACGAAGCACAGGGGGCTAGGAATGAGCAGTTCTTC. The resulting protein is CSAYEAQGARNEQFF.